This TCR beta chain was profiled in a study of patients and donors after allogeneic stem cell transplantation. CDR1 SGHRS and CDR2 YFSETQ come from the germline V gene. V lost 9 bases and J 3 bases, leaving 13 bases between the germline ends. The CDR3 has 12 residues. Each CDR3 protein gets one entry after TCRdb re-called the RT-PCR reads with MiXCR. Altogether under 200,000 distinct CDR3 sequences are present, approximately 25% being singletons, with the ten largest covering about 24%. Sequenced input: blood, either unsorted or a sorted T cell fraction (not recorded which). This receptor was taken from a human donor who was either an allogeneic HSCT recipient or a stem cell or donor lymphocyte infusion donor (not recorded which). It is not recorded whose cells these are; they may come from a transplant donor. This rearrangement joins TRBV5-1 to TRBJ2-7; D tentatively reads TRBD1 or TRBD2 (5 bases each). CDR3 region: CATGTDNYEQYF. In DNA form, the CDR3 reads TGCGCCACCGGGACGGACAACTACGAGCAGTACTTC.